Shown below are 9 T cell receptor beta chains from a single sample sequenced in a study of OX40 agonist ivuxolimab in advanced cancers. The table came from immunoSEQ multiplex PCR; TCRdb's copy has only in-frame clones and leaves some out. The sample gives around 79,000 clones, roughly 85% of which show up once; less than 5% is in the top ten. The source material was CD4+ or CD8+ T cells sorted from blood, sampled in a trial of the OX40 agonist ivuxolimab. Receptor source: an adult with an advanced solid tumor such as melanoma, head and neck, liver or kidney cancer.

Points on this clone: The sample contains more than one DNA sequence encoding this CDR3. V is TRBV5-5 and J is TRBJ2-3, with a possible D match to TRBD2 (5 bases). CDR3 length: 14 amino acids. The germline V gene has CDR1 SGHKS and CDR2 YYEKEE (reference sequence). Trimming pared 0 bases from V and 2 bases from J, leaving 7 bases between. CDR3 in amino acids: CASSLGRATDTQYF. CDR3 bases: TGTGCCAGCAGCTTGGGGCGGGCCACAGATACGCAGTATTTT.

The V gene is TRBV28, the J gene TRBJ1-2; TRBD1 might be the D (5 bases). The CDR3 sequence is 12 residues long. Germline-derived CDR1 and CDR2 are MDHEN and SYDVKM. Between the trimmed V and J ends, which lost 8 bases and 13 bases, there was a span of 20 bases. CDR3 nucleotides: TGTGCCAGCTTCCAATCCCCGGGACGGAGCACCTTC. Encoded protein: CASFQSPGRSTF.

The gene calls are TRBV11-3 and TRBJ2-1; D remains unclear. This CDR3 comprises 13 residues. V was clipped by 2 bases and J by 7 bases, with 9 bases between them. The germline V gene encodes CDR1 SGHNT and CDR2 YENEEA. The CDR3 spells CASSLNSQNEQFF. CDR3 nucleotides: TGTGCCAGCAGCTTAAATTCGCAAAATGAGCAGTTCTTC.

The chain employs TRBV6-5 and TRBJ2-3, with D perhaps matching TRBD2 (6 bases). This CDR3 has 14 residues. Germline loops: CDR1 MNHEY, CDR2 SVGAGI. Trimming shortened V by 5 bases and J by 5 bases, and 14 bases separated the two germline ends. CDR3 loop: CASSTAGQGDTQYF. The CDR3 DNA sequence: TGTGCCAGCAGTACCGCGGGGCAGGGAGATACGCAGTATTTT.

The chain recombines TRBV5-8 with TRBJ2-1, with 10 bases fitting TRBD2. CDR1 SGHTS and CDR2 YDEGEE come from the germline V gene. CDR3 length: 17 residues. V was pared by 0 bases and J by 2 bases, with 5 bases of the junction left unmatched. The CDR3 bases are TGTGCCAGCAGCTTGGTTCTAGCGGGAGTGCCCTACAATGAGCAGTTCTTC. It translates to CASSLVLAGVPYNEQFF.

The chain combines TRBV28 with TRBJ1-5; TRBD1 is a possible D gene (5 bases). Germline V gene data show CDR1 as MDHEN and CDR2 as SYDVKM. The V and J ends lost 7 bases and 0 bases respectively, with 16 bases between them. The CDR3 is 16 amino acids. The CDR3 protein is CASKNQGTLSNQPQHF. CDR3 DNA sequence: TGTGCCAGCAAGAACCAGGGTACCCTTAGCAATCAGCCCCAGCATTTT.

The V call is TRBV18, the J call TRBJ1-5; no clear D. V was trimmed by 5 bases and J by 0 bases, leaving 5 bases between them. Germline values: CDR1 KGHSH, CDR2 LQKENI. There are 13 residues in the CDR3. DNA of the CDR3: TGTGCCAGCTCATCCTATAGCAATCAGCCCCAGCATTTT. Encoded protein: CASSSYSNQPQHF.

This clone was observed once. The rearrangement joins TRBV29-1 to TRBJ1-2, with 11 nucleotides matching TRBD1. CDR1 and CDR2 from the germline V gene are SQVTM and ANQGSEA. The CDR3 has 12 amino acids. V was pared by 6 bases and J by 4 bases, with 1 base of the junction left unmatched. The DNA of the CDR3 is TGCAGCGTAGGGACAGGGGGCTATGGCTACACCTTC. Translated, it gives CSVGTGGYGYTF. Drawing the rest from reference TRBV29-1 and TRBJ1-2, the complete variable domain is SAVISQKPSRDICQRGTSLTIQCQVDSQVTMMFWYRQQPGQSLTLIATANQGSEATYESGFVIDKFPISRPNLTFSTLTVSNMSPEDSSIYLCSVGTGGYGYTFGSGTRLTVV.

The chain combines TRBV9 with TRBJ2-1, with D possibly being TRBD1 or TRBD2 (6 bases each). Germline CDR1 SGDLS, CDR2 YYNGEE. Trimming pared 0 bases from V and 10 bases from J, leaving 11 bases between. The length of the CDR3 is 13 residues. The CDR3 protein is CASSVVGGPEQFF. The CDR3 DNA reads as TGTGCCAGCAGCGTAGTGGGGGGCCCGGAGCAGTTCTTC.